Listed here is a single T cell receptor beta chain. Its antigen is unknown. This specimen comes from a study of T-cell reconstitution after alpha-beta-depleted transplantation in children. Points from the study as a whole: Newly made T cells mostly supplied T-cell counts and diversity one year after transplant.

The CDR3 extends over 12 amino acids. Trimming removed 4 bases at V and 8 bases at J, with 11 bases between. In germline, CDR1 is DFQATT, CDR2 SNEGSKA (reference sequence). This sample's TCRbeta library carried unique molecular identifier barcodes. TCRdb reanalysed the PCR reads using MiXCR and keeps one entry per CDR3 protein. The sample lists fewer than 550,000 distinct CDR3 sequences; about an eighth were seen once. The source is a female patient younger than 10 who had a stem cell transplant for aplastic anemia, so the T cells may come from the graft donor. V gene TRBV20-1 combines with J gene TRBJ2-2; no firm D call. The sequences come from PBMCs, mostly from graft donor cells, collected 180 days after TCRalphabeta/CD19-depleted stem cell transplant. This CDR3 is CSAKRSPGELFF. The DNA of the CDR3 is TGCAGTGCTAAGAGAAGTCCAGGGGAGCTGTTTTTT.